These 20 T cell receptor beta chains were all obtained from the same sample, sequenced in a study of CD8 T cells in Susac syndrome. An amount of RNA that ranged from roughly 0.5 to 1 ug was reverse transcribed with random hexamers. Using its own MiXCR run on the immunoSEQ multiplex PCR reads, TCRdb lists one record per CDR3 protein. The sample carries 160,000 or so distinct CDR3 sequences, under 95% recorded once. The sequencing sample was made of CD4+ T cells from PBMCs. The receptor source for this set is a human donor with Susac syndrome.

The rearrangement links TRBV27 to TRBJ2-7; maybe TRBD1 (5 bases). CDR3 size: 14 residues. Germline lookup yields CDR1 MNHEY and CDR2 SMNVEV (reference sequence). V was clipped by 1 base and J by 3 bases, with 10 bases between them. This CDR3 is CASSLFPGYYEQYF. DNA of the CDR3: TGTGCCAGCAGTTTATTCCCAGGGTACTACGAGCAGTACTTC.

The chain couples TRBV15 to TRBJ2-7; 7 bases match TRBD2. With V trimmed by 2 bases and J by 0 bases, 10 bases remained unmatched. This CDR3 has 17 residues. Germline-derived CDR1 and CDR2 are LNHNV and YYDKDF (reference sequence). This CDR3 is CATSRKYAGDRSYEQYF. The CDR3 DNA is TGTGCCACCAGCAGAAAATACGCGGGGGACCGCTCCTACGAGCAGTACTTC.

The V gene is TRBV20-1, the J gene TRBJ2-5; 7 positions match TRBD2. This CDR3 comprises 13 residues. The V segment lost 3 bases and the J segment 2 bases; nucleotides outside the gene matches: 3. CDR1 and CDR2 from the germline V gene are DFQATT and SNEGSKA (reference sequence). The CDR3 loop is CSASRGGQETQYF. CDR3 DNA: TGCAGTGCTAGCCGCGGGGGACAAGAGACCCAGTACTTC.

The chain uses TRBV2 and TRBJ1-2; maybe TRBD1 (5 bases). This CDR3 comprises 12 residues. Looked up from germline, CDR1 is SNHLY and CDR2 is FYNNEI. Trimming pared 5 bases from V and 6 bases from J, leaving 10 bases between. The CDR3 sequence is CASSSGTHGYTF. The CDR3 region has the DNA TGTGCCAGCAGTTCCGGGACCCATGGCTACACCTTC.

This clonotype was picked up a small number of times. The V gene is TRBV7-6, the J gene TRBJ2-2; D assignment may be TRBD1 or TRBD2 (5 bases each). Trimming stripped 3 bases from V and 8 bases from J, with 7 bases between. This CDR3 comprises 12 residues. Germline CDR1 and CDR2: SGHVS and FNYEAQ. The CDR3, as DNA: TGTGCCAGCAGCTTGAGGGGTGGGGAGCTGTTTTTT. Translated, it gives CASSLRGGELFF.

V gene TRBV12-3 or TRBV12-4 combines with J gene TRBJ2-3; possible D gene TRBD1, 6 bases. The CDR3 contains 16 residues. V shed 5 bases and J shed 1 base, with 16 bases lying between them. The CDR3: CASSPGQTDRTDTQYF. CDR3 sequence (DNA): TGTGCCAGCAGTCCAGGACAGACGGATCGCACAGATACGCAGTATTTT.

The chain is built from TRBV5-1 and TRBJ2-2; D remains ambiguous. This CDR3 is 16 amino acids long. CDR1 is SGHRS, CDR2 YFSETQ, per germline. Between the trimmed V and J ends, which lost 0 bases and 0 bases, there was a span of 9 bases. This chain's CDR3 is CASSLGERANTGELFF. The DNA of the CDR3 is TGCGCCAGCAGCTTGGGGGAACGGGCGAACACCGGGGAGCTGTTTTTT. The complete variable domain, with remaining parts taken from reference TRBV5-1 and TRBJ2-2, reads KAGVTQTPRYLIKTRGQQVTLSCSPISGHRSVSWYQQTPGQGLQFLFEYFSETQRNKGNFPGRFSGRQFSNSRSEMNVSTLELGDSALYLCASSLGERANTGELFFGEGSRLTVL.

The CDR3: CASSSAGTSRKQYF. The CDR3 DNA is TGTGCCAGCAGCTCAGCGGGGACTAGTAGGAAGCAGTACTTC. The chain is built from TRBV7-2 and TRBJ2-7; 8 positions agree with TRBD2. With V trimmed by 4 bases and J by 8 bases, 10 bases remained unmatched. The CDR3 consists of 14 residues. The germline V gene has CDR1 SGHTA and CDR2 FQGNSA.

The genes are TRBV5-6 and TRBJ2-3; D is unclear. The V gene lost 0 bases and the J gene lost 0 bases, with 5 bases spanning the gap. Germline V gene data show CDR1 as SGHDT and CDR2 as YYEEEE. CDR3 size: 14 residues. The chain's CDR3 is CASSLVGSTDTQYF. In DNA, the CDR3 is TGTGCCAGCAGCTTGGTTGGAAGCACAGATACGCAGTATTTT.

The rearrangement joins TRBV20-1 to TRBJ1-4; D ambiguous. The CDR3 is 13 residues long. V shed 1 base and J shed 3 bases, with 6 bases lying between them. Germline V lookup: CDR1 DFQATT, CDR2 SNEGSKA (reference sequence). CDR3 residues: CSARAVPNEKLFF. CDR3 DNA: TGCAGTGCTAGAGCGGTTCCTAATGAAAAACTGTTTTTT.

CDR3 coding DNA: TGCAGTGCACCTTCCTCCATAGGGGCAACTAATGAAAAACTGTTTTTT. This gives the protein CSAPSSIGATNEKLFF. The genes are TRBV20-1 and TRBJ1-4; tentatively, D is TRBD1 (5 bases). The germline CDR1 and CDR2 sequences are DFQATT and SNEGSKA (reference sequence). Trimming stripped 6 bases from V and 0 bases from J, with 17 bases between. CDR3 length: 16 residues.

The chain links TRBV20-1 to TRBJ1-6; D may be TRBD1 (6 bases). This CDR3 is 14 amino acids long. Germline values: CDR1 DFQATT, CDR2 SNEGSKA (reference sequence). V gave up 2 bases and J gave up 5 bases, with 10 bases separating them. CDR3 sequence: CSARQGSNNSPLHF. The CDR3 DNA follows: TGCAGTGCTAGACAGGGGAGCAATAATTCACCCCTCCACTTT.

V is TRBV29-1 and J is TRBJ2-1, with 10 bases fitting TRBD1. CDR1 is SQVTM, CDR2 ANQGSEA, per germline. The CDR3 length is 16 residues. The trim removed 6 bases at V and 5 bases at J, leaving 13 bases unmatched. This CDR3 is CSVPRWDRGKNNEQFF. The CDR3 nucleotides are TGCAGCGTCCCCCGGTGGGACAGGGGAAAGAACAATGAGCAGTTCTTC.

The chain is built from TRBV3-1 and TRBJ2-3; 10 positions match TRBD1. Trimming took 4 bases from V and 6 from J; bases not matched to a gene: 7. Germline CDR1 is LGHDT and CDR2 is YNNKEL (reference sequence). This CDR3 has 15 residues. The DNA of the CDR3 is TGTGCCAGCAGCCGCCGGGACAGGGGTTATGATACGCAGTATTTT. It is translated as CASSRRDRGYDTQYF.

J is TRBJ2-5 and V is TRBV7-2; 10 bases are shared with TRBD1. Per germline, CDR1 SGHTA and CDR2 FQGNSA. Trimming cost V 5 bases and J 6 bases; bases outside gene matches: 9. The CDR3 loop spans 15 amino acids. The CDR3 spells CASSHDRGRRKTQYF. CDR3 sequence (DNA): TGTGCCAGCAGCCATGACAGGGGGCGCAGGAAGACCCAGTACTTC.

This clonotype appeared a single time. This chain connects TRBV27 to TRBJ2-7, with D possibly being TRBD2 (6 bases). Germline V gene sequence: CDR1 MNHEY, CDR2 SMNVEV (reference sequence). This CDR3 comprises 15 residues. The V gene lost 7 bases and the J gene lost 7 bases, with 23 bases spanning the gap. The CDR3 DNA follows: TGTGCCAGCAACTTTGCGCGGGCAGGTGGAGGGGAGCAGTACTTC. This encodes CASNFARAGGGEQYF.

This rearrangement joins TRBV9 to TRBJ2-3; weak D call: TRBD2 (5 bases). CDR1 is SGDLS, CDR2 YYNGEE, per germline. The V gene lost 0 bases and the J gene lost 2 bases, with 13 bases spanning the gap. The CDR3 is 16 amino acids. In DNA form, the CDR3 reads TGTGCCAGCAGCGTAGGACGGAGGACTGACACAGATACGCAGTATTTT. Amino acid sequence: CASSVGRRTDTDTQYF.

CDR3 DNA: TGTGCCAGCAGTGAAGGGGGGCAGACTTACGACTATGGCTACACCTTC. It yields the protein CASSEGGQTYDYGYTF. This chain connects TRBV2 to TRBJ1-2; weak D call: TRBD1 (6 bases). Trimming took off 1 base at V and 3 bases at J, with 15 bases between the two ends. The germline gives CDR1 SNHLY, CDR2 FYNNEI. The CDR3 covers 16 residues. The entire variable domain, with the rest obtained from reference TRBV2 and TRBJ1-2, is as follows: EPEVTQTPSHQVTQMGQEVILRCVPISNHLYFYWYRQILGQKVEFLVSFYNNEISEKSEIFDDQFSVERPDGSNFTLKIRSTKLEDSAMYFCASSEGGQTYDYGYTFGSGTRLTVV.

The chain uses TRBV20-1 and TRBJ2-1; D remains unclear. CDR3 size: 13 residues. The germline V gene has CDR1 DFQATT and CDR2 SNEGSKA (reference sequence). Trimming removed 0 bases from V and 3 bases from J, with 6 bases in between. The CDR3: CSARDGVYNEQFF. DNA of the CDR3: TGCAGTGCTAGAGATGGCGTCTACAATGAGCAGTTCTTC.

This clonotype came up a few times. The CDR3 protein is CASSYRQGSGQETQYF. The CDR3 DNA sequence: TGCGCCAGCAGCTACCGACAGGGGTCAGGCCAAGAGACCCAGTACTTC. V usage is TRBV5-1 and J usage is TRBJ2-5, with 8 bases aligning to TRBD1. The J segment lost 1 base and the V segment lost 3 bases, leaving 8 bases of the junction unmatched. The CDR3 has 16 residues. Per the germline V gene, CDR1 is SGHRS and CDR2 is YFSETQ.